The 27 T cell receptor beta chains reported below all come from one sample, sequenced in a study of blood T cell repertoires in COVID-19. Libraries were prepared by immunoSEQ multiplex PCR; TCRdb keeps only in-frame clonotypes and omits some of them. Seen here are about 300,000 clones, around 86% observed once, and the top ten hold 1.7%. The source material was PBMCs or T cells enriched from blood (not recorded which). These receptors originate from a middle-aged woman who had recovered from COVID-19.

This clone was observed once. A read error may produce the germline difference seen at one junction end. This chain uses TRBV4-2 with TRBJ1-2, with D tentatively TRBD1 (5 bases). CDR3 length equals 16 residues. Germline lookup yields CDR1 LGHNA and CDR2 YNFKEQ. CDR3: CANSQDVPGYNYGYTF. The CDR3 coding sequence is TGTGCCAACAGCCAAGATGTTCCAGGGTATAACTATGGCTACACCTTC.

The rearrangement links TRBV12-5 to TRBJ2-7, with D hard to call. The germline V and J ends were trimmed by 1 base and 3 bases, with 7 bases remaining between them. CDR1 and CDR2 from the germline V gene are LGHNT and FRNRAP. The CDR3 extends over 13 amino acids. The CDR3 loop is CASGLGRNYEQYF. As DNA, the CDR3 is TGTGCTAGTGGTTTGGGCAGAAACTACGAGCAGTACTTC.

The rearrangement joins TRBV10-1 to TRBJ2-7; 7 bases fit TRBD1. The CDR3 extends over 15 amino acids. The germline V gene encodes CDR1 WNHNN and CDR2 SYGVQD (reference sequence). The V segment lost 7 bases and the J segment 3 bases; nucleotides outside the gene matches: 12. DNA for the CDR3: TGCGCCAGCATTTCTACCGGGACAGATAACTACGAGCAGTACTTC. Encoded protein: CASISTGTDNYEQYF.

The rearrangement uses TRBV27 and TRBJ1-1; 8 nucleotides match TRBD1. The length of the CDR3 is 13 residues. CDR1 MNHEY and CDR2 SMNVEV come from the germline V gene (reference sequence). The V gene end was trimmed by 4 bases and the J gene end by 3 bases; junction bases not matched to a gene: 1. Written as DNA, the CDR3 is TGTGCCAGCAGTTACAGGGGGGACACTGAAGCTTTCTTT. Amino acids: CASSYRGDTEAFF.

Concerning this clone itself: A clone one base away is much larger, so this may be a read error. The gene calls are TRBV5-5 and TRBJ2-7; tentative D call: TRBD2 (7 bases). This CDR3 is built from 13 residues. V was clipped by 1 base and J by 5 bases, with 10 bases between them. The germline CDR1 and CDR2 sequences are SGHKS and YYEKEE (reference sequence). In nucleotides, the CDR3 is TGTGCCAGCAGCTTGAGGGGGGGGCACGAGCAGTACTTC. Its translation: CASSLRGGHEQYF.

The V call is TRBV20-1, the J call TRBJ2-1; TRBD2 might be the D (6 bases). Germline V lookup: CDR1 DFQATT, CDR2 SNEGSKA (reference sequence). There are 10 residues in the CDR3. V lost 6 bases and J lost 11, with 11 bases in between. The CDR3 DNA follows: TGCAGTGCGGGCGGGACCAAGCAGTTCTTC. Translating gives CSAGGTKQFF.

The chain combines TRBV14 with TRBJ1-2; TRBD1 matches at 8 bases. This CDR3 has 14 amino acids. Germline trimming cut 3 bases from V and 6 bases from J; bases unmatched to any gene: 6. Looked up from germline, CDR1 is SGHDN and CDR2 is FVKESK. The CDR3 region has the DNA TGTGCCAGCAGCCAGAACAGGGGGTTAGATGGCTACACCTTC. Residues: CASSQNRGLDGYTF.

The gene calls are TRBV5-1 and TRBJ1-1; 9 bases agree with TRBD1. CDR3 length equals 13 residues. CDR1 SGHRS and CDR2 YFSETQ come from the germline V gene. After removal of 5 bases from V and 6 bases from J, the junction contained 5 bases not matched to a gene. The CDR3: CASSRTGAAEAFF. CDR3 nucleotide sequence: TGCGCCAGCAGTCGGACAGGGGCCGCTGAAGCTTTCTTT.

V usage is TRBV30 and J usage is TRBJ1-5; 10 bases are a match to TRBD1. CDR1 is GTSNPN, CDR2 SVGIG, per germline (reference sequence). The CDR3 has 15 amino acids. With V trimmed by 1 base and J by 6 bases, 6 bases remained unmatched. CDR3: CAWSDDRGHSQPQHF. The CDR3 DNA sequence: TGTGCCTGGAGTGATGACAGGGGGCATAGTCAGCCCCAGCATTTT.

CDR3 loop: CATPGKPSGGAWTGELFF. In DNA form, the CDR3 reads TGTGCCACCCCGGGAAAACCTAGCGGGGGGGCCTGGACCGGGGAGCTGTTTTTT. The rearrangement links TRBV2 to TRBJ2-2; 12 bases fit TRBD2. The ends lost 10 bases at V and 5 bases at J; junction bases unmatched: 17. This CDR3 is built from 18 residues. The germline gives CDR1 SNHLY, CDR2 FYNNEI.

This chain joins TRBV27 and TRBJ1-1, with TRBD1 matching 8 bases. Trimming at V came to 6 bases and at J to 4 bases, leaving 10 bases not matched to a gene. This CDR3 has 15 residues. The V gene's germline CDR1 is MNHEY and CDR2 SMNVEV (reference sequence). The CDR3 sequence is CASSYRTGTGTEAFF. The CDR3 bases are TGTGCCAGCAGCTACCGGACAGGGACGGGCACTGAAGCTTTCTTT.

The CDR3 nucleotides read TGTGCCAGCGGCCTAACAGGGGGCGCTTTCTTT. Translated, it gives CASGLTGGAFF. V gene TRBV7-9 combines with J gene TRBJ1-1, with 9 bases identical to TRBD1. The CDR3 is 11 residues long. Trimming at V came to 8 bases and at J to 11 bases, leaving 6 bases not matched to a gene. CDR1 is SEHNR, CDR2 FQNEAQ, per germline (reference sequence).

This chain links TRBV5-1 with TRBJ2-6, with D perhaps TRBD1 (5 bases). V gave up 2 bases and J gave up 2 bases, with 8 bases separating them. The germline gives CDR1 SGHRS, CDR2 YFSETQ. The CDR3 sequence is 15 residues long. CDR3 sequence: CASSFDRAGANVLTF. The DNA for the CDR3 is TGCGCCAGCAGCTTCGACAGAGCTGGGGCCAACGTCCTGACTTTC. The full variable domain, rest sourced from reference TRBV5-1 and TRBJ2-6, is KAGVTQTPRYLIKTRGQQVTLSCSPISGHRSVSWYQQTPGQGLQFLFEYFSETQRNKGNFPGRFSGRQFSNSRSEMNVSTLELGDSALYLCASSFDRAGANVLTFGAGSRLTVL.

The chain links TRBV29-1 to TRBJ1-2; D unclear. The CDR3 has 13 residues. In germline, CDR1 is SQVTM, CDR2 ANQGSEA. V lost 7 bases and J lost 1, with 13 bases in between. CDR3 DNA sequence: TGCAGCGGGGCCCTGGGCAGTAACTATGGCTACACCTTC. Translated: CSGALGSNYGYTF.

The count of this clone is one. J is TRBJ1-2 and V is TRBV27, with no clear D. The germline V gene has CDR1 MNHEY and CDR2 SMNVEV (reference sequence). CDR3 size: 14 residues. V shed 5 bases and J shed 3 bases, with 13 bases lying between them. For the CDR3, the DNA is TGTGCCAGCAGTCAACACCTAGCGGACTATGGCTACACCTTC. Translating it yields CASSQHLADYGYTF.

V usage is TRBV7-2 and J usage is TRBJ2-7; 7 nucleotides agree with TRBD1. Germline CDR1 SGHTA, CDR2 FQGNSA. Losses at the gene ends were 0 bases for V and 7 bases for J; bases not matched to a gene: 9. The CDR3 loop spans 15 amino acids. CDR3 in amino acids: CASSLAWRSGGEQYF. CDR3 DNA: TGTGCCAGCAGCTTAGCTTGGCGATCAGGGGGAGAGCAGTACTTC.

This rearrangement joins TRBV3-1 (or the pseudogene TRBV3-2) to TRBJ2-7; TRBD2 matches at 9 bases. The CDR3 length is 13 residues. The V gene's germline CDR1 is LGHDT and CDR2 YNNKEL (reference sequence). V trimming: 4 bases; J trimming: 4 bases; junction bases outside the gene matches: 2. Here the CDR3 reads CASSPAGGYEQYF. The CDR3 DNA sequence: TGTGCCAGCAGCCCCGCGGGAGGGTACGAGCAGTACTTC.

V is TRBV4-1 and J is TRBJ1-2; 10 bases align to TRBD1. J gave up 3 bases and V 0 bases, and 7 bases lay outside the gene matches. Germline CDR1 and CDR2: MGHRA and YSYEKL. The CDR3 extends over 17 amino acids. Here the CDR3 reads CASSQDLLTGGDYGYTF. The CDR3 bases are TGCGCCAGCAGCCAAGATCTTCTGACAGGGGGCGACTATGGCTACACCTTC.

The chain links TRBV6-1 to TRBJ1-6; D unclear. The CDR3 has 14 amino acids. CDR1 and CDR2 from the germline V gene are MNHNS and SASEGT. Trimming took off 2 bases at V and 8 bases at J, with 10 bases between the two ends. CDR3: CASSELSGDSPLHF. The CDR3 DNA reads TGTGCCAGCAGTGAACTTTCCGGGGATTCACCCCTCCACTTT.

The chain has TRBV18 and TRBJ2-5; 7 positions match TRBD1. Germline lookup yields CDR1 KGHSH and CDR2 LQKENI. The CDR3 is 15 amino acids. V shed 5 bases, J shed 2 bases, and the junction held 8 bases outside the gene matches. The CDR3 region has the DNA TGTGCCAGCTCAGGGGAACGGGACAGTCAAGAGACCCAGTACTTC. This sequence encodes CASSGERDSQETQYF.

This chain joins TRBV6-5 and TRBJ2-3; D possibly corresponds to TRBD1 (5 bases). Trimming removed 2 bases from V and 0 bases from J, with 12 bases in between. CDR1 and CDR2 (germline): MNHEY, SVGAGI. This CDR3 has 16 amino acids. CDR3 in DNA: TGTGCCAGCAGTTACAGAAGGGGTTCTAGCACAGATACGCAGTATTTT. Protein: CASSYRRGSSTDTQYF.

This clone was recorded once. The chain employs TRBV11-2 and TRBJ1-6, with TRBD1 matching 8 bases. This CDR3 contains 15 residues. Losses at the gene ends were 4 bases for V and 10 bases for J; bases not matched to a gene: 9. The germline V gene has CDR1 SGHAT and CDR2 FQNNGV. The CDR3 protein is CASSSTSQGGSPLHF. The CDR3 DNA sequence: TGTGCCAGCAGCTCAACATCACAGGGGGGATCACCCCTCCACTTT.

This chain joins TRBV5-1 and TRBJ2-1; a possible D gene is TRBD2 (5 bases). Per germline, CDR1 SGHRS and CDR2 YFSETQ. The V end was cut by 4 bases, the J end by 9 bases, with 11 bases between. The CDR3 contains 12 residues. This CDR3 is CASSPGDFEQFF. The CDR3 DNA sequence: TGCGCCAGCAGCCCCGGGGATTTTGAGCAGTTCTTC.

This clone was recorded only once. The chain carries TRBV7-2 and TRBJ1-1; unclear D gene. The CDR3 covers 14 residues. The V and J ends lost 4 bases and 5 bases respectively, with 14 bases between them. Germline assignment: CDR1 SGHTA and CDR2 FQGNSA. The CDR3 sequence is CASSSVLGGTEAFF. The CDR3 nucleotides are TGTGCCAGCAGCTCGGTTCTGGGAGGGACTGAAGCTTTCTTT.

This clone was observed a handful of times. V is TRBV29-1 and J is TRBJ1-1, with a weak D call TRBD1 (5 bases). Trimming cost V 2 bases and J 7 bases, with 11 bases left between them. CDR1 is SQVTM, CDR2 ANQGSEA, per germline. This CDR3 has 12 residues. The CDR3 DNA sequence: TGCAGCGTTGAAAGGCCAGGGATTGAAGCTTTCTTT. It codes for CSVERPGIEAFF.

The chain recombines TRBV5-1 with TRBJ2-1; possible D gene TRBD1, 7 bases. This CDR3 is built from 17 residues. The germline V gene encodes CDR1 SGHRS and CDR2 YFSETQ. Trimming pared 1 base from V and 7 bases from J, leaving 21 bases between. The CDR3: CASSLNSAGTARNEQFF. CDR3 bases: TGCGCCAGCAGCTTGAATTCCGCGGGGACAGCCAGGAATGAGCAGTTCTTC.

This sequence joins TRBV2 and TRBJ2-7, with 10 bases that match TRBD2. Germline V CDR1 and CDR2: SNHLY, FYNNEI. The V segment lost 8 bases and the J segment 3 bases; nucleotides outside the gene matches: 4. The CDR3 has 13 residues. CDR3 region: CASGLAVFYEQYF. CDR3 coding DNA: TGTGCCAGCGGACTAGCGGTCTTCTACGAGCAGTACTTC. The entire variable domain, with the rest obtained from reference TRBV2 and TRBJ2-7, is as follows: EPEVTQTPSHQVTQMGQEVILRCVPISNHLYFYWYRQILGQKVEFLVSFYNNEISEKSEIFDDQFSVERPDGSNFTLKIRSTKLEDSAMYFCASGLAVFYEQYFGPGTRLTVT.